This is a list of T cell receptor beta chains from one sample in a study of OX40 agonist ivuxolimab in advanced cancers. Assay: immunoSEQ multiplex PCR; the TCRdb copy retains only in-frame clones and omits some. The sample has 50,000 to 60,000 clones; around 89% are singletons. Here the sequenced sample was CD4+ or CD8+ T cells sorted from blood, taken in a trial of the OX40 agonist ivuxolimab. The receptor set was obtained from an adult with an advanced solid tumor such as melanoma, head and neck, liver or kidney cancer. Both conserved end residues are part of each CDR3. D genes are given only for firm matches. Clone size, where shown, is once, few, many, or a class for clones that have expanded.

TRBV2	NA	TRBJ2-7	NA	CASSDSGLLYEQYF	TGTGCCAGCAGTGATTCAGGACTACTCTACGAGCAGTACTTC
TRBV29-1	NA	TRBJ2-2	NA	CSVAGQNTGELFF	TGCAGCGTTGCGGGACAGAACACCGGGGAGCTGTTTTTT
TRBV28	NA	TRBJ2-7	TRBD2	CASSLLGGTSYEQYF	TGTGCCAGCAGTTTATTGGGGGGGACCTCCTACGAGCAGTACTTC
TRBV9	NA	TRBJ2-1	TRBD1	CASSVGQGYNEQFF	TGTGCCAGCAGCGTAGGACAGGGCTACAATGAGCAGTTCTTC
TRBV14	NA	TRBJ1-4	NA	CASSRQKGEKLFF	TGTGCCAGCTCGCGGCAGAAGGGGGAAAAACTGTTTTTT
TRBV29-1	NA	TRBJ2-7	TRBD1	CSAGDRNPPYEQYF	TGCAGCGCCGGGGACAGAAACCCTCCCTACGAGCAGTACTTC
TRBV15	NA	TRBJ2-3	NA	CATSRDGTPTDTQYF	TGTGCCACCAGCAGAGACGGGACCCCCACAGATACGCAGTATTTT
TRBV6-1	NA	TRBJ2-5	NA	CASRDSQETQYF	TGTGCCAGCAGGGACAGCCAAGAGACCCAGTACTTC
TRBV5-1	NA	TRBJ2-7	NA	CASSLGQGGYEQYF	TGCGCCAGCAGCTTGGGGCAGGGAGGCTACGAGCAGTACTTC
TRBV5-1	NA	TRBJ1-4	NA	CASSSWGGANEKLFF	TGCGCCAGCAGCTCGTGGGGGGGCGCGAATGAAAAACTGTTTTTT
TRBV7-9	NA	TRBJ2-7	NA	CASSPARTVYEQYF	TGTGCCAGCAGCCCAGCCCGGACAGTTTACGAGCAGTACTTC
TRBV30	NA	TRBJ2-2	TRBD1	CAVKSGTGTNTGELFF	TGTGCCGTGAAATCAGGGACAGGGACAAACACCGGGGAGCTGTTTTTT
TRBV9	NA	TRBJ2-3	NA	CASSVWDSTDTQYF	TGTGCCAGCAGCGTCTGGGACAGCACAGATACGCAGTATTTT
TRBV6-1	NA	TRBJ1-4	NA	CASGAGKNEKLFF	TGTGCCTCCGGGGCGGGGAAAAATGAAAAACTGTTTTTT
TRBV2	NA	TRBJ2-1	TRBD1	CASSARDSYNEQFF	TGTGCCAGCAGTGCCCGGGACAGCTACAATGAGCAGTTCTTC
TRBV5-1	NA	TRBJ2-2	TRBD1	CASSLGQGANTGELFF	TGCGCCAGCAGCTTGGGACAGGGGGCGAACACCGGGGAGCTGTTTTTT
TRBV28	NA	TRBJ2-2	TRBD1	CASSLLQGGIGELFF	TGTGCCAGCAGTTTATTACAGGGGGGAATCGGGGAGCTGTTTTTT
TRBV15	NA	TRBJ2-3	NA	CATSREGRSTDTQYF	TGTGCCACCAGCAGAGAGGGCAGGAGCACAGATACGCAGTATTTT
TRBV25-1	NA	TRBJ2-2	TRBD1	CASSELAQGVFSGELFF	TGTGCCAGCAGTGAATTAGCGCAGGGGGTTTTCTCCGGGGAGCTGTTTTTT
TRBV19	once	TRBJ2-3	NA	CASSPKGHLADTQYF	TGTGCCAGTAGTCCCAAGGGACATCTTGCAGATACGCAGTATTTT
TRBV19	NA	TRBJ2-7	NA	CATAQGPSSYEQYF	TGTGCCACCGCGCAGGGACCGAGCTCCTACGAGCAGTACTTC
TRBV7-2	NA	TRBJ1-4	TRBD1	CASSLGAGTAEKLFF	TGTGCCAGCAGCTTAGGGGCCGGGACAGCTGAAAAACTGTTTTTT
TRBV6-6	once	TRBJ1-4	NA	CASSYPVGGFNEKLFF	TGTGCCAGCAGTTACCCCGTAGGAGGCTTCAATGAAAAACTGTTTTTT
TRBV2	medium-sized	TRBJ1-2	TRBD1	CAIRTGVFGYTF	TGTGCCATCCGGACAGGGGTCTTTGGCTACACCTTC
TRBV7-9	NA	TRBJ1-3	NA	CASSLDSPGAGNTIYF	TGTGCCAGCAGCTTAGATTCCCCGGGTGCTGGAAACACCATATATTTT
TRBV10-3	NA	TRBJ1-3	NA	CAISESWGSGNTIYF	TGTGCCATCAGTGAGTCTTGGGGATCGGGAAACACCATATATTTT
TRBV5-4	NA	TRBJ1-2	NA	CASSLVGAGGYTF	TGTGCCAGCAGCTTGGTAGGGGCGGGCGGCTACACCTTC
TRBV6-4	NA	TRBJ2-2	TRBD2	CATAERETGELFF	TGTGCCACCGCGGAGCGGGAGACCGGGGAGCTGTTTTTT
TRBV18	NA	TRBJ1-1	NA	CASSQNRESNTEAFF	TGTGCCAGCTCACAAAACAGGGAAAGTAACACTGAAGCTTTCTTT
TRBV4-1	NA	TRBJ2-7	NA	CASSQGVYEQYF	TGCGCCAGCAGCCAAGGGGTTTACGAGCAGTACTTC
TRBV2	NA	TRBJ1-5	TRBD1	CASTNARGHQPQHF	TGTGCCAGCACTAATGCCAGGGGGCATCAGCCCCAGCATTTT
TRBV28	NA	TRBJ1-2	TRBD1	CATMRDRGRGGYTF	TGTGCCACCATGCGGGACAGGGGGCGAGGAGGCTACACCTTC
TRBV6-6	NA	TRBJ1-2	TRBD1	CASSYGTGLGYTF	TGTGCCAGCAGTTACGGGACAGGGCTTGGCTACACCTTC
TRBV6-5	NA	TRBJ1-5	TRBD1	CASSSLSRGANQPQHF	TGTGCCAGCAGTTCCCTCTCCAGGGGGGCCAATCAGCCCCAGCATTTT